This entry lists 20 T cell receptor beta chains sequenced from one sample in a study of Ad26.COV2.S vaccination and SARS-CoV-2 variants. Treatment given: around 19 received Ad26.COV2.S at low or high dose, single or two shots; a few received placebo; per-sample allocation not given. Sampling was done on day 63 after the first vaccine or placebo injection. The table came from immunoSEQ multiplex PCR; TCRdb's copy has only in-frame clones and leaves some out. Here the sample spans about 420,000 clones, around 89% being singletons. The sequencing here drew on peripheral blood, taken in a trial of Ad26.COV2.S vaccine versus placebo. The receptor source for this set is a person between 18 and 60 years old who received the Ad26.COV2.S COVID-19 vaccine or a placebo.

The V gene is TRBV11-2, the J gene TRBJ2-5; TRBD2 is a possible D gene (7 bases). CDR1 is SGHAT and CDR2 is FQNNGV in the germline V gene. V was shortened by 1 base and J by 5 bases, with 14 bases between the two germline ends. The CDR3 loop spans 15 amino acids. CDR3: CASSLAGRGGETQYF. Here the CDR3 DNA reads TGTGCCAGCAGCTTAGCCGGCAGGGGAGGGGAGACCCAGTACTTC.

The rearrangement links TRBV5-6 to TRBJ2-5, with D unresolved. Trimming took 6 bases from V and 5 from J, leaving 14 bases between them. The CDR3 is made up of 13 amino acids. The V gene's germline CDR1 is SGHDT and CDR2 YYEEEE. The CDR3 region has the DNA TGTGCCAGCACAGCAAAGCTACGGGAGACCCAGTACTTC. Amino acids: CASTAKLRETQYF.

The V and J genes are TRBV7-2 and TRBJ2-7; no firm D call. The CDR3 has 15 residues. The V end lost 1 base, the J end lost 0 bases, and 10 bases lay between the germline ends. Looked up from germline, CDR1 is SGHTA and CDR2 is FQGNSA. Here the CDR3 DNA reads TGTGCCAGCAGCTTAGGAGCGCGGAGCTCCTACGAGCAGTACTTC. Encoded protein: CASSLGARSSYEQYF.

This clone was observed once. The chain has TRBV28 and TRBJ2-7; perhaps TRBD2 as D (5 bases). The V end lost 6 bases, the J end lost 2 bases, and 14 bases lay between the germline ends. The length of the CDR3 is 14 residues. From germline, CDR1 is MDHEN and CDR2 SYDVKM. The CDR3 here is CASSSGKSPYEQYF. The CDR3 DNA sequence: TGTGCCAGCAGCTCCGGGAAAAGCCCCTACGAGCAGTACTTC.

The chain has TRBV29-1 and TRBJ2-7; unclear D gene. V dropped 3 bases and J dropped 3 bases, with 12 bases sitting between them. The germline V gene has CDR1 SQVTM and CDR2 ANQGSEA. The CDR3 totals 13 residues. CDR3 bases: TGCAGCGTTGACGGACCCCCTAACTACGAGCAGTACTTC. Protein sequence: CSVDGPPNYEQYF.

CDR3 in amino acids: CAISDSGGNYNEQFF. The CDR3 bases are TGTGCCATCAGTGATTCGGGGGGGAACTACAATGAGCAGTTCTTC. V is TRBV10-3 and J is TRBJ2-1, with 8 nucleotides matching TRBD2. The J segment lost 3 bases and the V segment lost 3 bases, leaving 4 bases of the junction unmatched. The CDR3 loop spans 15 amino acids. Germline lookup yields CDR1 ENHRY and CDR2 SYGVKD.

Points on this clone: The sample has other DNA sequences that encode this CDR3 too. The chain is built from TRBV2 and TRBJ2-5, with 14 bases that match TRBD2. Trimming cost V 5 bases and J 1 base; bases outside gene matches: 3. The CDR3 length is 16 residues. The germline gives CDR1 SNHLY, CDR2 FYNNEI. The CDR3 DNA follows: TGTGCCAGCAGTTCCGGACTAGCGGGGGGCCAAGAGACCCAGTACTTC. Translating it yields CASSSGLAGGQETQYF.

The chain employs TRBV6-1 and TRBJ2-2, with TRBD2 matching 7 bases. The CDR3 totals 14 residues. J gave up 1 base and V 8 bases, and 4 bases lay outside the gene matches. Germline loops: CDR1 MNHNS, CDR2 SASEGT. CDR3 DNA sequence: TGTGCCAGCTTCGGCGGGGGGAACACCGGGGAGCTGTTTTTT. It codes for CASFGGGNTGELFF.

The table lists this clone with a count of one. This chain connects TRBV3-1 (or the pseudogene TRBV3-2) to TRBJ1-2, with a weak D call TRBD1 (5 bases). Trimming cost V 6 bases and J 0 bases, with 11 bases left between them. Germline V gives CDR1 LGHDT, CDR2 YNNKEL (reference sequence). The CDR3 sequence is 14 residues long. CDR3 DNA: TGTGCCAGCAGACCGACAGAATCTAACTATGGCTACACCTTC. The encoded protein is CASRPTESNYGYTF.

This clone was detected only once. The V and J genes are TRBV19 and TRBJ1-1; no firm D call. Germline lookup yields CDR1 LNHDA and CDR2 SQIVND (reference sequence). Trimming removed 4 bases from V and 6 bases from J, with 12 bases in between. The CDR3 consists of 13 residues. The CDR3 here is CASSNTLASEAFF. The CDR3 nucleotides read TGTGCCAGTAGTAATACACTTGCTTCTGAAGCTTTCTTT.

V and J are TRBV19 and TRBJ1-6; D perhaps matches TRBD1 (6 bases). Trimming pared 4 bases from V and 6 bases from J, leaving 13 bases between. Germline CDR1 and CDR2: LNHDA and SQIVND (reference sequence). This CDR3 is built from 15 residues. In nucleotides, the CDR3 is TGTGCCAGTAGTACTGGCCACAGGGCTAATTCACCCCTCCACTTT. This gives the protein CASSTGHRANSPLHF. Using reference TRBV19 and TRBJ1-6 for the parts outside the CDR3, the full variable domain is DGGITQSPKYLFRKEGQNVTLSCEQNLNHDAMYWYRQDPGQGLRLIYYSQIVNDFQKGDIAEGYSVSREKKESFPLTVTSAQKNPTAFYLCASSTGHRANSPLHFGNGTRLTVT.

This rearrangement joins TRBV5-6 to TRBJ2-5; D gene ambiguous. Germline V gene sequence: CDR1 SGHDT, CDR2 YYEEEE. The CDR3 spans 15 residues. V lost 4 bases, J lost 0 bases, and 13 bases lay in between. The chain's CDR3 is CASSQWADHQETQYF. CDR3 sequence (DNA): TGTGCCAGCAGCCAATGGGCAGATCACCAAGAGACCCAGTACTTC. The full variable domain, with the rest looked up from reference TRBV5-6 and TRBJ2-5, is DAGVTQSPTHLIKTRGQQVTLRCSPKSGHDTVSWYQQALGQGPQFIFQYYEEEERQRGNFPDRFSGHQFPNYSSELNVNALLLGDSALYLCASSQWADHQETQYFGPGTRLLVL.

The chain recombines TRBV9 with TRBJ2-7; 8 bases agree with TRBD1. Germline CDR1 SGDLS, CDR2 YYNGEE. The V gene end was trimmed by 0 bases and the J gene end by 3 bases; junction bases not matched to a gene: 11. This CDR3 contains 17 residues. The DNA of the CDR3 is TGTGCCAGCAGCGTAGGAGCCGGGACAGGTTCATTCTACGAGCAGTACTTC. Its translation is CASSVGAGTGSFYEQYF.

The gene calls are TRBV21-1 and TRBJ1-1; the table assigns TRBD1, which was not confirmed against the DNA. TRBV21-1 is a recognized pseudogene. The CDR3 runs 13 residues. The CDR3 is CASTRDRNTEAFF. The CDR3 DNA sequence: TGTGCCAGCACCCGGGACAGGAACACTGAAGCTTTCTTT.

The chain has TRBV5-6 and TRBJ1-1; no reliable D call. There are 15 residues in the CDR3. Germline CDR1 reads SGHDT; CDR2 reads YYEEEE. V was shortened by 3 bases and J by 5 bases, with 17 bases between the two germline ends. In DNA form, the CDR3 reads TGTGCCAGCAGCTCGGACGGTTGGGATAAAACTGAAGCTTTCTTT. Translating gives CASSSDGWDKTEAFF. Together with reference TRBV5-6 and TRBJ1-1, the CDR3 gives the full variable domain: DAGVTQSPTHLIKTRGQQVTLRCSPKSGHDTVSWYQQALGQGPQFIFQYYEEEERQRGNFPDRFSGHQFPNYSSELNVNALLLGDSALYLCASSSDGWDKTEAFFGQGTRLTVV.

The rearrangement joins TRBV7-6 to TRBJ1-2; 10 positions agree with TRBD1. There are 14 residues in the CDR3. The V segment lost 4 bases and the J segment 3 bases; nucleotides outside the gene matches: 2. The germline gives CDR1 SGHVS, CDR2 FNYEAQ. The CDR3 sequence: CASSYGTGDYGYTF. The CDR3 nucleotides are TGTGCCAGCAGCTACGGGACAGGGGACTATGGCTACACCTTC.

This rearrangement joins TRBV14 to TRBJ1-6; no firm D call. The V and J ends lost 4 bases and 7 bases respectively, with 11 bases between them. The V gene's germline CDR1 is SGHDN and CDR2 FVKESK. CDR3 length equals 14 residues. The DNA for the CDR3 is TGTGCCAGCAGCCCAGACGGGTTGAATTCACCCCTCCACTTT. It specifies CASSPDGLNSPLHF. The full variable domain, its missing parts supplied by reference TRBV14 and TRBJ1-6, is EAGVTQFPSHSVIEKGQTVTLRCDPISGHDNLYWYRRVMGKEIKFLLHFVKESKQDESGMPNNRFLAERTGGTYSTLKVQPAELEDSGVYFCASSPDGLNSPLHFGNGTRLTVT.

The chain uses TRBV6-5 and TRBJ1-2; 9 nucleotides agree with TRBD1. Losses at the gene ends were 5 bases for V and 5 bases for J; bases not matched to a gene: 9. Looked up from germline, CDR1 is MNHEY and CDR2 is SVGAGI. The CDR3 covers 15 residues. The CDR3 sequence is CASSTSGTGIYGYTF. The DNA for the CDR3 is TGTGCCAGCAGTACCTCCGGGACAGGGATATATGGCTACACCTTC.

The V gene is TRBV3-1 (or the pseudogene TRBV3-2), the J gene TRBJ1-2, with D perhaps TRBD1 (6 bases). V was pared by 4 bases and J by 1 base, with 19 bases between. There are 17 residues in the CDR3. Germline V lookup: CDR1 LGHDT, CDR2 YNNKEL (reference sequence). CDR3 residues: CASSRVGRAGDNYGYTF. The DNA for the CDR3 is TGTGCCAGCAGCCGCGTAGGGAGGGCAGGGGATAACTATGGCTACACCTTC.

The rearrangement links TRBV7-2 to TRBJ1-2; D possibly corresponds to TRBD1 (6 bases). Germline lookup yields CDR1 SGHTA and CDR2 FQGNSA. With 8 bases removed from V and 5 bases from J, the gap between germline ends came to 15 bases. The CDR3 consists of 13 residues. The CDR3 here is CASRTGGGYGYTF. The CDR3 bases are TGTGCCAGCCGGACGGGGGGCGGTTATGGCTACACCTTC.